This T cell receptor beta chain was profiled in a study of response to subunit inactivated influenza vaccine (dated by TCRdb to 2017 to 2018). In the study overall: Deep quantitative T cell receptor repertoire profiling was used in the study to track responses to a trivalent subunit inactivated influenza vaccine.

What the authors observed across the whole study: The authors suggested that each seasonal influenza vaccination may recruit only a limited number of new T cells.

To prepare the library, RT-PCR was applied. This sample was sequenced with an Illumina HiSeq 2500. TCRdb reprocessed the public reads (quality trimming at Q25 with fastp, clone calling with MiXCR) and kept in-frame beta chains. Entries are consolidated by CDR3 protein sequence, retaining the most common genes and DNA. A total of about half a million distinct CDR3 sequences appear in this sample, about a tenth of them only once. Approximately 12% of the sample comes from the top ten. Interpreted using the paper, the time point label stands for: around 42 days after influenza vaccine administration. This clonotype occurred a few times. Its antigen target is currently unknown. It has no much larger one-base neighbor in the sample; base qualities were not kept. This sequence was found in a man aged 50-60 years who received an inactivated influenza vaccine. Donor details come from another sample of the same person, matched by shared clones. The input for sequencing was PBMCs from blood, taken 40 to 50 days after vaccination.

The CDR3 region has the sequence CSAPVRGGETQYF. The nucleotides read TGCAGTGCTCCCGTTAGGGGCGGAGAGACCCAGTACTTC. The chain is made from TRBV20-1 and TRBJ2-5; a tentative D match to TRBD1 spans 5 bases. V loses 5 bases of germline sequence and J loses 4 bases, and the interval between the two ends is 14 bases. There are 13 amino acids in the CDR3, from cysteine to phenylalanine inclusive. Just the 39-base CDR3 DNA is kept, in frame starting at base 1. According to the germline V gene (reference sequence), CDR1 reads DFQATT and CDR2 reads SNEGSKA.